A single sample gave rise to the 24 T cell receptor beta chains below, sequenced in a study of cytotoxic CD8 clonotypes in ibrutinib-treated CLL. Clones were read by immunoSEQ multiplex PCR, and TCRdb kept only the in-frame ones, dropping some. Altogether 85,000 or so clones are present, 75% to 85% being singletons, with the ten largest covering nearly 5%. The sequencing used PBMCs, collected after 12 months of ibrutinib treatment. Receptor source: a human donor with chronic lymphocytic leukemia.

This clone was seen only a few times. The CDR3 loop is CASSAQRIYEQYF. Written as DNA, the CDR3 is TGTGCCAGCTCAGCCCAGCGGATCTACGAGCAGTACTTC. J is TRBJ2-7 and V is TRBV18, with a tentative D call TRBD2 (5 bases). The germline gives CDR1 KGHSH, CDR2 LQKENI. The V end lost 5 bases, the J end lost 3 bases, and 11 bases lay between the germline ends. This CDR3 comprises 13 residues.

The chain links TRBV11-3 to TRBJ1-1, with TRBD1 matching over 8 bases. The CDR3 totals 14 residues. Germline loops: CDR1 SGHNT, CDR2 YENEEA. Losses at the gene ends were 5 bases for V and 4 bases for J; bases not matched to a gene: 6. The CDR3 is CASSPRGPSTEAFF. CDR3 sequence (DNA): TGTGCCAGCAGCCCCAGGGGGCCGAGCACTGAAGCTTTCTTT.

The chain employs TRBV7-8 and TRBJ2-1; D may be TRBD1 (5 bases). Germline V gives CDR1 SGHVS, CDR2 FQNEAQ. Trimming removed 8 bases at V and 5 bases at J, with 16 bases between. The CDR3 consists of 14 residues. The CDR3 sequence is CASGKGQEDNEQFF. The CDR3 DNA sequence: TGTGCCAGCGGGAAGGGGCAGGAAGACAATGAGCAGTTCTTC.

The chain combines TRBV7-2 with TRBJ1-3; D is perhaps TRBD1 (5 bases). Germline lookup yields CDR1 SGHTA and CDR2 FQGNSA. V shed 4 bases and J shed 2 bases, with 12 bases lying between them. This CDR3 has 15 amino acids. The chain's CDR3 is CASSWAGLAGNTIYF. For the CDR3, the DNA is TGTGCCAGCAGCTGGGCGGGGCTCGCTGGAAACACCATATATTTT. The whole variable domain, filled in from reference TRBV7-2 and TRBJ1-3, reads GAGVSQSPSNKVTEKGKDVELRCDPISGHTALYWYRQSLGQGLEFLIYFQGNSAPDKSGLPSDRFSAERTGGSVSTLTIQRTQQEDSAVYLCASSWAGLAGNTIYFGEGSWLTVV.

The chain recombines TRBV21-1 with TRBJ2-7. TRBV21-1 is tagged as a pseudogene. The CDR3 sequence is 17 residues long. CDR3 amino acids: CASQTPIDGPRPWEQYF. CDR3 nucleotide sequence: TGTGCCAGCCAGACACCGATTGACGGGCCCCGTCCTTGGGAGCAGTACTTC.

The chain combines TRBV7-8 with TRBJ2-4; D is ambiguous. V dropped 1 base and J dropped 8 bases, with 12 bases sitting between them. CDR3 size: 14 residues. Per the germline V gene, CDR1 is SGHVS and CDR2 is FQNEAQ. DNA of the CDR3: TGTGCCAGCAGCTTAGGGACGTCTTGGGACATTCAGTACTTC. This sequence encodes CASSLGTSWDIQYF. The full variable domain, with the rest looked up from reference TRBV7-8 and TRBJ2-4, is GAGVSQSPRYKVAKRGQDVALRCDPISGHVSLFWYQQALGQGPEFLTYFQNEAQLDKSGLPSDRFFAERPEGSVSTLKIQRTQQEDSAVYLCASSLGTSWDIQYFGAGTRLSVL.

This clone occurred a few times. The chain links TRBV6-5 to TRBJ1-2; no definite D call. The CDR3 has 15 amino acids. Trimming shortened V by 1 base and J by 3 bases, and 12 bases separated the two germline ends. Germline-derived CDR1 and CDR2 are MNHEY and SVGAGI. CDR3: CASSYFAGPYYGYTF. The DNA of the CDR3 is TGTGCCAGCAGTTACTTCGCCGGGCCTTACTATGGCTACACCTTC.

The CDR3 nucleotides read TGTGCCAGCAGCTTAGATCGGGGCCAAGAGACCCAGTACTTC. This translates into CASSLDRGQETQYF. This chain links TRBV11-3 with TRBJ2-5, with D maybe TRBD2 (5 bases). CDR1 SGHNT and CDR2 YENEEA come from the germline V gene. V gave up 0 bases and J gave up 1 base, with 6 bases separating them. This CDR3 has 14 amino acids.

The J gene is TRBJ1-2, the V gene TRBV4-3; a possible D gene is TRBD1 (6 bases). The germline CDR1 and CDR2 sequences are LGHNA and YSLEER. The CDR3 length is 16 residues. V was cut by 0 bases and J by 4 bases, with 15 bases left in between. This chain's CDR3 is CASSQDRGATVYGYTF. CDR3 in DNA: TGCGCCAGCAGCCAAGATCGGGGGGCTACAGTCTATGGCTACACCTTC.

The chain employs TRBV7-2 and TRBJ2-7; TRBD2 matches at 8 bases. V was pared by 1 base and J by 2 bases, with 10 bases of the junction left unmatched. Germline loops: CDR1 SGHTA, CDR2 FQGNSA. The length of the CDR3 is 17 residues. The CDR3 here is CASSLVGGGGTPYEQYF. The CDR3 coding sequence is TGTGCCAGCAGCTTAGTTGGTGGCGGGGGGACCCCCTACGAGCAGTACTTC.

With respect to this clone: The identical CDR3 is also encoded by other nucleotide sequences in the sample. The chain employs TRBV9 and TRBJ2-3; D is unclear. This CDR3 has 12 residues. CDR1 and CDR2 (germline): SGDLS, YYNGEE. Trimming cost V 1 base and J 6 bases, with 6 bases left between them. CDR3 loop: CASSVSADTQYF. The CDR3 region has the DNA TGTGCCAGCAGCGTAAGTGCCGATACGCAGTATTTT. The whole variable domain, filled in from reference TRBV9 and TRBJ2-3, reads DSGVTQTPKHLITATGQRVTLRCSPRSGDLSVYWYQQSLDQGLQFLIQYYNGEERAKGNILERFSAQQFPDLHSELNLSSLELGDSALYFCASSVSADTQYFGPGTRLTVL.

The genes are TRBV19 and TRBJ2-3, with TRBD1 matching over 7 bases. V lost 1 base, J lost 6 bases, and 4 bases stayed unmatched. The CDR3 is made up of 14 amino acids. Germline V CDR1 and CDR2: LNHDA, SQIVND (reference sequence). CDR3 residues: CASSIGEGADTQYF. The CDR3 nucleotides read TGTGCCAGTAGTATAGGTGAGGGGGCCGATACGCAGTATTTT.

This clone showed up just once. V gene TRBV9 combines with J gene TRBJ2-3; no firm D call. The CDR3 sequence is 13 residues long. The V and J ends lost 2 bases and 4 bases respectively, with 8 bases between them. The germline gives CDR1 SGDLS, CDR2 YYNGEE. Here the CDR3 DNA reads TGTGCCAGCAGCGTTCCCCCCTCAGATACGCAGTATTTT. The encoded protein is CASSVPPSDTQYF.

This clone has a handful of counts. The rearrangement joins TRBV18 to TRBJ2-1; D possibly corresponds to TRBD2 (5 bases). Germline lookup yields CDR1 KGHSH and CDR2 LQKENI. V lost 8 bases and J lost 8, with 10 bases in between. The CDR3 loop spans 11 amino acids. The CDR3 DNA reads TGTGCCAGCACAACCGGGGATGAGCAGTTCTTC. Protein: CASTTGDEQFF.

V is TRBV11-3 and J is TRBJ2-1, with 10 bases identical to TRBD2. The CDR3 has 15 amino acids. J was trimmed by 7 bases and V by 1 base; bases with no gene match: 4. From germline, CDR1 is SGHNT and CDR2 YENEEA. Here the CDR3 reads CASSLVSGRDNEQFF. In DNA, the CDR3 is TGTGCCAGCAGCTTAGTGAGCGGGAGGGATAATGAGCAGTTCTTC. The entire variable domain, with the rest obtained from reference TRBV11-3 and TRBJ2-1, is as follows: EAGVVQSPRYKIIEKKQPVAFWCNPISGHNTLYWYLQNLGQGPELLIRYENEEAVDDSQLPKDRFSAERLKGVDSTLKIQPAELGDSAVYLCASSLVSGRDNEQFFGPGTRLTVL.

The V gene is TRBV5-6, the J gene TRBJ2-5; 8 bases agree with TRBD1. The CDR3 is 14 residues long. Trimming removed 4 bases from V and 4 bases from J; junction bases left unmatched: 6. Germline CDR1 is SGHDT and CDR2 is YYEEEE. CDR3 in DNA: TGTGCCAGCAGCGCGAGCACAGGGGGAGAGACCCAGTACTTC. Residues: CASSASTGGETQYF.

A note on this clone: Other DNA sequences in this specimen translate into the identical CDR3. The rearrangement uses TRBV9 and TRBJ1-4, with 9 bases matching TRBD1. Germline trimming cut 0 bases from V and 5 bases from J; bases unmatched to any gene: 2. The CDR3 spans 15 residues. CDR1 SGDLS and CDR2 YYNGEE come from the germline V gene. For the CDR3, the DNA is TGTGCCAGCAGCGTAGGGACAGGGGTGAATGAAAAACTGTTTTTT. It specifies CASSVGTGVNEKLFF.

The rearrangement uses TRBV5-1 and TRBJ2-5, with TRBD2 identical over 8 bases. The CDR3 totals 13 residues. The germline gives CDR1 SGHRS, CDR2 YFSETQ. The CDR3 DNA reads as TGCGCGGGCCGGGAGGGCCCTGGAGAGACCCAGTACTTC. Amino acids: CAGREGPGETQYF.

The gene calls are TRBV7-2 and TRBJ2-3, with 8 bases aligning to TRBD2. The CDR3 consists of 15 residues. V shed 4 bases, J shed 5 bases, and the junction held 8 bases outside the gene matches. Per germline, CDR1 SGHTA and CDR2 FQGNSA. In DNA form, the CDR3 reads TGTGCCAGCAGCTACGTAGCGGGGCGGGGAGATACGCAGTATTTT. This sequence encodes CASSYVAGRGDTQYF.

CDR3 in DNA: TGCGCCAGCAGCCAAGATTTCGGGAACACTGAAGCTTTCTTT. This codes for CASSQDFGNTEAFF. The chain carries TRBV4-3 and TRBJ1-1; D gene uncertain. CDR3 length: 14 residues. Germline lookup yields CDR1 LGHNA and CDR2 YSLEER. The V end was cut by 0 bases, the J end by 1 base, with 6 bases between.

This clone was picked up many times. The chain is built from TRBV7-8 and TRBJ1-5; the D is unclear. V was shortened by 5 bases and J by 2 bases, with 16 bases between the two germline ends. Per germline, CDR1 SGHVS and CDR2 FQNEAQ. The CDR3 covers 16 residues. The CDR3 bases are TGTGCCAGCAGCCCCGGCGAGGTCCTCCGCAATCAGCCCCAGCATTTT. The encoded protein is CASSPGEVLRNQPQHF.

The chain joins TRBV21-1 to TRBJ2-2; the table assigns TRBD2, which was not confirmed against the DNA. TRBV21-1 is a listed pseudogene. The CDR3 totals 11 residues. The CDR3 region has the DNA TGTGCCAGCAGCAAAATAAGGGAGCTGTTTTTT. This translates into CASSKIRELFF.

V is TRBV9 and J is TRBJ2-3; 7 positions agree with TRBD1. CDR3 length: 17 residues. Germline assignment: CDR1 SGDLS and CDR2 YYNGEE. Trimming cost V 4 bases and J 1 base; bases outside gene matches: 12. CDR3 bases: TGTGCCAGCAGCACCCGGGATACCGGGACAGGCACAGATACGCAGTATTTT. Its translation is CASSTRDTGTGTDTQYF.

The chain uses TRBV27 and TRBJ1-4; TRBD1 might be the D (5 bases). Trimming took off 4 bases at V and 13 bases at J, with 16 bases between the two ends. Germline-derived CDR1 and CDR2 are MNHEY and SMNVEV (reference sequence). The CDR3 has 13 amino acids. The CDR3 region has the DNA TGTGCCAGCAGTTCAGGGTACGAAGGGAGACTGTTTTTT. Its protein is CASSSGYEGRLFF.